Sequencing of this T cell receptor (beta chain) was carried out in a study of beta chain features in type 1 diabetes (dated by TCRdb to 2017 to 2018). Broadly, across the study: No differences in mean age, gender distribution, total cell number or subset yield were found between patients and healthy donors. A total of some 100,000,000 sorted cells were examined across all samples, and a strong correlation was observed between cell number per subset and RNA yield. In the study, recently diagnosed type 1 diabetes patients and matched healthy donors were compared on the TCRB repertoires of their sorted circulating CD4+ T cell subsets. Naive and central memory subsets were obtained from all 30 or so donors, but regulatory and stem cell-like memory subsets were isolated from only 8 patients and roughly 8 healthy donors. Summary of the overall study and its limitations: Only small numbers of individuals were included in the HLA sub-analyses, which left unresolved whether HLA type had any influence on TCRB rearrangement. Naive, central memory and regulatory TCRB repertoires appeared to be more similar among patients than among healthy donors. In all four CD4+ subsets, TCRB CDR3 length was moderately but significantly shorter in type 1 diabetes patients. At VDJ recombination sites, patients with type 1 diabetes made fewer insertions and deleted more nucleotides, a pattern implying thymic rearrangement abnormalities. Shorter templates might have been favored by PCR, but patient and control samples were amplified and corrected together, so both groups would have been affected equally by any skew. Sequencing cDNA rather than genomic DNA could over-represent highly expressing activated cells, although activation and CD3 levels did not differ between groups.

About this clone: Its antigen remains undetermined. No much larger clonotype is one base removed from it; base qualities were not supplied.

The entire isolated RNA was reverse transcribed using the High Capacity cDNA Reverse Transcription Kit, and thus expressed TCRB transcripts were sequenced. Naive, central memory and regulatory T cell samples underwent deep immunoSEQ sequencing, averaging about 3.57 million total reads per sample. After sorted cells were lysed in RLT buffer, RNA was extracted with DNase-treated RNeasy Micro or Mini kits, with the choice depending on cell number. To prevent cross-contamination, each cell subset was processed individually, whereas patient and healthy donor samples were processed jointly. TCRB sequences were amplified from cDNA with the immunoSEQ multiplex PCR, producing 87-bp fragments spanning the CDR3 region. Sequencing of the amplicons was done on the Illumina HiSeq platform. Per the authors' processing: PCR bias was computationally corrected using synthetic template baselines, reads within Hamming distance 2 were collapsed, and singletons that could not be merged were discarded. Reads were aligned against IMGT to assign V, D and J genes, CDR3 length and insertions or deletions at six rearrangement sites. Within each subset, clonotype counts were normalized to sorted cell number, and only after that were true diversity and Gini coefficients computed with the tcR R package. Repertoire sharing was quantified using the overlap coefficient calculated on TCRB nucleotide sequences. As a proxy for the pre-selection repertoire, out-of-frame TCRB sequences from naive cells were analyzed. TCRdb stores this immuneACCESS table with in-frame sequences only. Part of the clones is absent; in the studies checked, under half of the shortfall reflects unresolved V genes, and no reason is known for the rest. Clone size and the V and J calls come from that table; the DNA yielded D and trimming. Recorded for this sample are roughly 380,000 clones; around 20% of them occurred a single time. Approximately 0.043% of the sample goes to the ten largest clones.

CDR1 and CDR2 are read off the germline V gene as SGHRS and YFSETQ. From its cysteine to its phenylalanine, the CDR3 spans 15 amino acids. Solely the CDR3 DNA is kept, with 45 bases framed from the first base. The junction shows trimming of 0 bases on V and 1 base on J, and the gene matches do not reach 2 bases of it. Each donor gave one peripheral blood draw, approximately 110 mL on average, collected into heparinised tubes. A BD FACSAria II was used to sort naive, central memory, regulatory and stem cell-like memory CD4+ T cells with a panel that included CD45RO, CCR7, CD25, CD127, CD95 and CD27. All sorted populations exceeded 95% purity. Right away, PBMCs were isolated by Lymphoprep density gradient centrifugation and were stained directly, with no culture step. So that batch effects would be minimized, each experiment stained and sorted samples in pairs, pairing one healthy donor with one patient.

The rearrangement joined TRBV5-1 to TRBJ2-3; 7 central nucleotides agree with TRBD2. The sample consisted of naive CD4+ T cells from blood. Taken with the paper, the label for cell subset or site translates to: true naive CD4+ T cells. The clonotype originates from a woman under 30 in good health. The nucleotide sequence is TGCGCCAGCAGCTTGGATCTAGCGGGCACAGATACGCAGTATTTT. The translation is CASSLDLAGTDTQYF.